This T cell receptor beta chain was sequenced for a study of OX40 agonist ivuxolimab in advanced cancers. Broadly, across the study: Ivuxolimab was an agonistic, fully human IgG2 monoclonal antibody directed against OX40 (CD134), a costimulatory receptor. Intravenous ivuxolimab was administered to patients every 2 weeks at six dose levels: 0.01, 0.1, 0.3, 1.5, 3 and 10 mg/kg. Of the approximately 50 patients in dose escalation, some 19 had hepatocellular carcinoma, some 15 had melanoma, 9 had renal cell carcinoma and 9 had head and neck cancer. A male proportion of 75% to 85% and a mean age of approximately 62 years, ranging from about 23 to 79, were recorded for the dose-escalation cohort. Prior anti-PD-1, anti-PD-L1 or anti-CTLA-4 therapy was permitted, and approximately 42% of dose-escalation patients had received checkpoint inhibitors. Partial responses occurred in three dose-escalation patients: two with cutaneous melanoma and one with hepatocellular carcinoma. Peripheral TCRbeta sequencing was intended to test whether TCR sequence diversity was altered and clonal T-cell expansion was caused by ivuxolimab. The paper reports the monotherapy dose-escalation portion (N of about 50 patients) of the phase I ivuxolimab trial. Results and caveats for the whole study, not just this receptor: Partial responders in the 0.1-3.0 mg/kg groups had among the lowest normalized peripheral clonal expansion, especially among CD8+ T cells. The antigen specificity of the peripheral T cells that underwent clonal expansion was not determined. Low levels of normalized T-cell clonal expansion were also seen in some nonresponding patients. Clonal expansion of both CD4+ and CD8+ blood T cells was observed from baseline to week 6 at doses 0.1 to 3.0 mg/kg. After ivuxolimab, more expanded clones were found on average in CD8+ T cells than in CD4+ T cells.

The cysteine opens and the phenylalanine closes a CDR3 of 12 amino acids. Only the CDR3 DNA is retained, 36 bases long and in frame from the first base. V and J lose 5 bases and 4 bases, and a span of 6 bases separates them. The germline V gene (reference sequence) sets CDR1 to MNHNY and CDR2 to SVGAGI. The trial excluded patients who had a history of autoimmune disease or were on systemic immunosuppression. Peripheral blood for TCR sequencing was collected from all dose cohorts at baseline, on cycle 4 day 1, and on cycle 7 day 1. Samples were obtained from an open-label, multicenter, first-in-human phase I dose-escalation trial of ivuxolimab. Adults with locally advanced or metastatic melanoma, renal cell, hepatocellular, or head and neck squamous cell carcinoma were enrolled in the trial. CD4+ and CD8+ T cells were sorted separately from peripheral blood before TCR sequencing. About this clone itself: The antigen it recognizes is unknown. Within one base of it there is no much larger clone, and no base qualities were kept. The same CDR3 arises from other DNA sequences in this sample as well.

Genomic DNA was extracted from sorted cells for sequencing of the TCRbeta CDR3 region. The immunoSEQ Assay was used to sequence the TCRbeta CDR3 regions. As stored in TCRdb, this immuneACCESS dataset retains in-frame rearrangements with V and J assigned. A fraction of the clones does not appear; measured against another copy, unresolved V genes explain less than half of the discrepancy, and the remainder lacks a known reason. The sample profile shows 100,000 to 150,000 clones; 90% of them were found once. About 1% of the sample is held by the ten biggest clonotypes. The sample in question was CD4+ or CD8+ T cells sorted from blood, obtained in a trial of the OX40 agonist ivuxolimab. The sequence was collected from an adult with an advanced solid tumor such as melanoma, head and neck, liver or kidney cancer. The rearrangement joined TRBV6-6 to TRBJ1-5; the D gene cannot be resolved reliably. CDR3 protein: CASSLLNQPQHF. The DNA sequence follows: TGTGCCAGCAGTCTCTTGAATCAGCCCCAGCATTTT.